This record looks at one T cell receptor beta chain sequence and its context. This specimen comes from a study of blood T cells in healthy people across ages. A second roughly 6 to 11 cycle PCR used barcoded and J-beta primers. A 12-random-nucleotide template-switch adaptor tagged each cDNA molecule. TCRdb analysed the 5' RACE reads with MiXCR anew, one entry per CDR3 protein. The table shows 1,500,000 or so distinct CDR3 sequences, with roughly 43% occurring only once. V gave up 5 bases and J gave up 11 bases, with 16 bases separating them. The CDR3 is 13 amino acids. Germline lookup yields CDR1 SEHNR and CDR2 FQNEAQ (reference sequence).

This chain uses TRBV7-9 with TRBJ2-4; D could derive from TRBD1 or TRBD2 (5 bases each). This sequence was found in a woman between 18 and 29 years old in good health. The specimen was blood. CDR3 DNA: TGTGCCAGCAGCGATGGGACGGAAAGCGTTCAGTACTTC. Translated, it gives CASSDGTESVQYF.